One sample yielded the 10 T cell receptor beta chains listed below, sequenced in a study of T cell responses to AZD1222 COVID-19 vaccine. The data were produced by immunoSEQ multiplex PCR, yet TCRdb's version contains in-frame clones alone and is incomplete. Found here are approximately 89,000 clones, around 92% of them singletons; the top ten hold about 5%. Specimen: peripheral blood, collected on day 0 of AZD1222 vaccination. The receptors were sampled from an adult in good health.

The CDR3 nucleotides are TGTGCCAGCAGCCCTAGCGGAGTAAGCAATGAGCAGTTCTTC. Residues: CASSPSGVSNEQFF. This sequence joins TRBV7-9 and TRBJ2-1, with 7 bases fitting TRBD2. There are 14 residues in the CDR3. V lost 5 bases, J lost 6 bases, and 7 bases stayed unmatched. From germline, CDR1 is SEHNR and CDR2 FQNEAQ (reference sequence).

The CDR3: CASSPDRAYYGYTF. The DNA for the CDR3 is TGTGCCAGCAGCCCGGACAGGGCCTACTATGGCTACACCTTC. The V and J genes are TRBV5-4 and TRBJ1-2, with 8 nucleotides matching TRBD1. The germline V gene encodes CDR1 SGHNT and CDR2 YYREEE (reference sequence). This CDR3 is built from 14 residues. With V trimmed by 4 bases and J by 3 bases, 5 bases remained unmatched. The whole variable domain, filled in from reference TRBV5-4 and TRBJ1-2, reads ETGVTQSPTHLIKTRGQQVTLRCSSQSGHNTVSWYQQALGQGPQFIFQYYREEENGRGNFPPRFSGLQFPNYSSELNVNALELDDSALYLCASSPDRAYYGYTFGSGTRLTVV.

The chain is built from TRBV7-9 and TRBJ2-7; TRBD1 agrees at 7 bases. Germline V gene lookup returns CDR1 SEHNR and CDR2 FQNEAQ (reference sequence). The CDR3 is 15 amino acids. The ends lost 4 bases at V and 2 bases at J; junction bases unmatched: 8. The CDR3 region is CASSSPGQRTYEQYF. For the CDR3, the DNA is TGTGCCAGCAGCTCTCCGGGACAGCGAACCTACGAGCAGTACTTC.

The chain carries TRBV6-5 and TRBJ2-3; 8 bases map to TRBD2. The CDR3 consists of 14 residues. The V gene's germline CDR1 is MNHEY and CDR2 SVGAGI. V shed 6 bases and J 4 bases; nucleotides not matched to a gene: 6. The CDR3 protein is CASRLSGRSDTQYF. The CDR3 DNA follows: TGTGCCAGCAGATTAAGCGGGAGATCAGATACGCAGTATTTT.

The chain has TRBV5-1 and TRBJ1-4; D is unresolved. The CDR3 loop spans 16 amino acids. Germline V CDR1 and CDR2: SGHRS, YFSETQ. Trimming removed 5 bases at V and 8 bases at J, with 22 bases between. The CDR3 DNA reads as TGCGCCAGCAGTCGGGATGGGTACAATCCCGGAGAAAAACTGTTTTTT. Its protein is CASSRDGYNPGEKLFF.

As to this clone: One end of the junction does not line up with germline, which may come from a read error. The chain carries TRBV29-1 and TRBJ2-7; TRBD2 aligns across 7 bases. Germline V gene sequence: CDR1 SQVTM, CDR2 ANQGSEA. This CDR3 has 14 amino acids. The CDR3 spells CSVEASGTSYEQYF. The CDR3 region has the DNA TGCAGCGTGGAAGCTAGCGGAACTTCCTACGAGCAGTACTTC.

The CDR3 nucleotides read TGTGCCAGCAGTGGTGGGCAGGGCGCCTACGAGCAGTACTTC. This translates into CASSGGQGAYEQYF. This chain links TRBV2 with TRBJ2-7; perhaps TRBD1 as D (5 bases). The CDR3 spans 14 residues. Germline V gene lookup returns CDR1 SNHLY and CDR2 FYNNEI. V lost 4 bases and J lost 2, with 12 bases in between.

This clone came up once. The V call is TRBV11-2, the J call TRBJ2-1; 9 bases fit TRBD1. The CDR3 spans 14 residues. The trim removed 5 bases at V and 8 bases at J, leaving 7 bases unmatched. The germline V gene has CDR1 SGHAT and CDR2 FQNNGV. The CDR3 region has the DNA TGTGCCAGCAGCATCCGGGACAGGGACGATGAGCAGTTCTTC. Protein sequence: CASSIRDRDDEQFF.

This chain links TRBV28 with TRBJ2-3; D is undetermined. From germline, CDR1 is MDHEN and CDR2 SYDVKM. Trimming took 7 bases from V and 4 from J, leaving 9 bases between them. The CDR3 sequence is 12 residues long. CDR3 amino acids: CASMALPDTQYF. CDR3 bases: TGTGCCAGCATGGCCCTCCCAGATACGCAGTATTTT. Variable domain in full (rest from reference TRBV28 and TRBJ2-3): DVKVTQSSRYLVKRTGEKVFLECVQDMDHENMFWYRQDPGLGLRLIYFSYDVKMKEKGDIPEGYSVSREKKERFSLILESASTNQTSMYLCASMALPDTQYFGPGTRLTVL.

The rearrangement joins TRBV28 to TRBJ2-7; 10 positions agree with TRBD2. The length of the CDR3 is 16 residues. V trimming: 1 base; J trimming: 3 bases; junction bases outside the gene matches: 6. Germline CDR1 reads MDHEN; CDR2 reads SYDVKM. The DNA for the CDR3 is TGTGCCAGCAGTTTATCTGCTAGCGGGGGACACTACGAGCAGTACTTC. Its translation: CASSLSASGGHYEQYF.